These T cell receptor beta chains were read from a single sample in a study of CD8+ T cells in alopecia areata. Using immunoSEQ multiplex PCR, the repertoire was profiled, and TCRdb retains in-frame clones only, with some absent. The sample lists approximately 210,000 clones; around 64% were seen once. The sequencing used CD4+ T cells sorted from blood, collected between weeks 47 and 50, from a patient treated with tofacitinib. Every receptor here comes from a human donor with alopecia areata. The CDR3 runs from the conserved cysteine through the conserved F or W. A row's size may be missing; if present it is once, few, many or a size class.

cdr3_aa	v_call	j_call	clone_size
CASSVDSGGPTDTQYF	TRBV9	TRBJ2-3	-
CASSREREQFF	TRBV5-6	TRBJ2-1	-
CASKSSGNTIYF	TRBV27	TRBJ1-3	few
CSARGGTEAFF	TRBV20-1	TRBJ1-1	-
CASSQGLRSDTQYF	TRBV4-3	TRBJ2-3	-
CASSSGRIRPAYNEQFF	TRBV27	TRBJ2-1	-
CASSPKPAGLSSYNEQFF	TRBV13	TRBJ2-1	few
CASSLGLEETQYF	TRBV11-2	TRBJ2-5	-
CSVGPDETQYF	TRBV29-1	TRBJ2-5	-
CASSYRLAGASRGQFF	TRBV11-3	TRBJ2-1	few
CATTDRGLASPLHF	TRBV2	TRBJ1-6	few
CASSTTSGGGTDTQYF	TRBV18	TRBJ2-3	few
CASSLSGGARLNEQFF	TRBV28	TRBJ2-1	many
CASSLDSAGTQYF	TRBV2	TRBJ2-5	few
CASNLGLGANYGYTF	TRBV19	TRBJ1-2	-
CASSRQADGYTF	TRBV19	TRBJ1-2	-
CATSRDPDQETQYF	TRBV15	TRBJ2-5	-
CASSRDPWNSPLHF	TRBV4-2	TRBJ1-6	few
CASRPTILDGTYEQYF	TRBV25-1	TRBJ2-7	-
CASTTGANVLTF	TRBV27	TRBJ2-6	-
CSVEGQGREAFF	TRBV29-1	TRBJ1-1	few
CASSVDQGARGETQYF	TRBV9	TRBJ2-5	few
CSVALKTPNTEAFF	TRBV29-1	TRBJ1-1	-
CASRLFGGKNTEAFF	TRBV14	TRBJ1-1	few
CASSQVARGSNLHF	TRBV14	TRBJ1-6	few
CASRMASGTLVGNYGYTF	TRBV5-6	TRBJ1-2	-
CACGLGRTEAFF	TRBV30	TRBJ1-1	-
CASSRPSGTGSEQYF	TRBV7-2	TRBJ2-7	-
CASSPGTGATYEQYF	TRBV9	TRBJ2-7	few
CASSETANTGELFF	TRBV2	TRBJ2-2	many
CAWVRQGGSFNYGYTF	TRBV30	TRBJ1-2	-
CASSLNPDRTQPQHF	TRBV27	TRBJ1-5	few
CAWSRSIGQGGGYTF	TRBV30	TRBJ1-2	-
CASRLTGNYGYTF	TRBV27	TRBJ1-2	-
CASSIAGTDYGYTF	TRBV19	TRBJ1-2	-
CASSELGYEQYF	TRBV2	TRBJ2-7	once
CASSPGTNSPLHF	TRBV18	TRBJ1-6	few